Presented here are 21 T cell receptor beta chains from one specimen sequenced in a study of blood T cell repertoires in COVID-19. Some clones are missing from TCRdb's copy, which holds only in-frame ones; the method was immunoSEQ multiplex PCR. This sample has some 230,000 clones; roughly 80% occur once, and the top ten carry just under 7.5%. Sequencing input: peripheral blood. These receptors all come from a woman aged 45-59 years with acute or convalescent COVID-19.

The J gene is TRBJ2-7, the V gene TRBV7-2; TRBD1 might be the D (5 bases). The CDR3 contains 15 residues. The germline gives CDR1 SGHTA, CDR2 FQGNSA. V dropped 1 base and J dropped 7 bases, with 17 bases sitting between them. In DNA, the CDR3 is TGTGCCAGCAGCTTAGATTCCATCAGGGTCGGAGAGCAGTACTTC. Amino acid sequence: CASSLDSIRVGEQYF.

The chain uses TRBV28 and TRBJ1-5; no firm D call. The CDR3 runs 15 residues. Germline CDR1 reads MDHEN; CDR2 reads SYDVKM. V lost 3 bases, J lost 6 bases, and 15 bases lay in between. CDR3 sequence (DNA): TGTGCCAGCAGTTTGGAGGTGAGGAACGGTCAGCCCCAGCATTTT. This codes for CASSLEVRNGQPQHF.

The genes are TRBV9 and TRBJ2-5, with D possibly TRBD2 on 6 matching bases. The CDR3 loop spans 14 amino acids. Germline CDR1 is SGDLS and CDR2 is YYNGEE. Deletions cut 3 bases from V and 0 bases from J, with 9 bases between. CDR3 region: CASSGRDYQETQYF. The CDR3, as DNA: TGTGCCAGCAGCGGGAGGGACTACCAAGAGACCCAGTACTTC.

CDR3 coding DNA: TGTGCCAGCAGTCCGCCGGACAGGGGATATAATTCACCCCTCCACTTT. Its protein is CASSPPDRGYNSPLHF. This sequence joins TRBV28 and TRBJ1-6; 9 nucleotides agree with TRBD1. Germline CDR1 MDHEN, CDR2 SYDVKM. The V segment lost 5 bases and the J segment 4 bases; nucleotides outside the gene matches: 6. The CDR3 sequence is 16 residues long.

A single count supports this clone. The rearrangement links TRBV30 to TRBJ2-6; D is undetermined. The CDR3 is made up of 12 amino acids. V was trimmed by 6 bases and J by 4 bases, leaving 7 bases between them. CDR1 GTSNPN and CDR2 SVGIG come from the germline V gene (reference sequence). The CDR3 bases are TGTGCCTGTGAACTGGGGGCCAACGTCCTGACTTTC. It codes for CACELGANVLTF.

This rearrangement joins TRBV10-3 to TRBJ1-2; D not resolved. The CDR3 length is 16 residues. The germline V and J ends were trimmed by 0 bases and 1 base, with 12 bases remaining between them. Germline V gene sequence: CDR1 ENHRY, CDR2 SYGVKD. The CDR3 loop is CAISESSMRSNYGYTF. The CDR3, as DNA: TGTGCCATCAGTGAGTCCAGCATGAGGAGTAACTATGGCTACACCTTC.

The chain combines TRBV19 with TRBJ1-1; D gene ambiguous. CDR1 and CDR2 (germline): LNHDA, SQIVND (reference sequence). V was shortened by 4 bases and J by 5 bases, with 11 bases between the two germline ends. CDR3 length equals 13 residues. The CDR3 spells CASSTIGGTEAFF. In DNA form, the CDR3 reads TGTGCCAGTAGTACTATTGGCGGGACTGAAGCTTTCTTT.

The V gene is TRBV18, the J gene TRBJ1-4; 10 bases map to TRBD1. The CDR3 has 14 amino acids. Germline V gives CDR1 KGHSH, CDR2 LQKENI. J gave up 7 bases and V 3 bases, and 2 bases lay outside the gene matches. The CDR3 loop reads CASSPGTGVEKLFF. CDR3 DNA sequence: TGTGCCAGCTCACCCGGGACAGGGGTTGAAAAACTGTTTTTT.

The V call is TRBV27, the J call TRBJ1-5; D remains unclear. There are 15 residues in the CDR3. V was clipped by 4 bases and J by 0 bases, with 10 bases between them. Germline-derived CDR1 and CDR2 are MNHEY and SMNVEV (reference sequence). The chain's CDR3 is CASSSYTDSNQPQHF. In DNA form, the CDR3 reads TGTGCCAGCAGTTCCTACACAGATAGCAATCAGCCCCAGCATTTT.

The V gene is TRBV28, the J gene TRBJ2-7; D might be TRBD2 (7 bases). The germline CDR1 and CDR2 sequences are MDHEN and SYDVKM. Between the trimmed V and J ends, which lost 7 bases and 2 bases, there was a span of 15 bases. This CDR3 has 14 amino acids. Here the CDR3 reads CASTSGGPPYEQYF. In nucleotides, the CDR3 is TGTGCCAGCACCTCCGGGGGGCCTCCCTACGAGCAGTACTTC.

This sequence joins TRBV19 and TRBJ2-7; 10 bases fit TRBD2. The junction had 5 bases not matched to a gene; V was cut back by 5 bases and J by 4 bases. Germline loops: CDR1 LNHDA, CDR2 SQIVND (reference sequence). This CDR3 is 14 amino acids long. DNA for the CDR3: TGTGCCAGTAGTCGGAGCGGGGGGGATTACGAGCAGTACTTC. Amino acid sequence: CASSRSGGDYEQYF.

V and J are TRBV13 and TRBJ2-1; no clear D. The germline gives CDR1 PRHDT, CDR2 FYEKMQ (reference sequence). The V end lost 4 bases, the J end lost 9 bases, and 7 bases lay between the germline ends. The CDR3 is 11 residues long. DNA of the CDR3: TGTGCCAGCAGCTCGCGAAGTGAGCAGTTCTTC. It encodes CASSSRSEQFF.

The CDR3 bases are TGCGCCAGCAGCTTGGAACTAGCCAAAAACATTCAGTACTTC. Protein product: CASSLELAKNIQYF. The chain joins TRBV5-1 to TRBJ2-4, with D unclear. CDR3 length equals 14 residues. Between the trimmed V and J ends, which lost 0 bases and 0 bases, there was a span of 4 bases. Germline V gene lookup returns CDR1 SGHRS and CDR2 YFSETQ.

The V call is TRBV6-6, the J call TRBJ1-5; tentative D call: TRBD1 (5 bases). V lost 7 bases to trimming and J lost 1 base, with 11 bases between them. The length of the CDR3 is 14 residues. Looked up from germline, CDR1 is MNHNY and CDR2 is SVGAGI (reference sequence). The CDR3 DNA follows: TGTGCCAGCACCTACGGGGGGAGCAATCAGCCCCAGCATTTT. Its translation is CASTYGGSNQPQHF.

The chain employs TRBV7-2 and TRBJ2-7; 7 nucleotides align to TRBD1. With V trimmed by 4 bases and J by 9 bases, 15 bases remained unmatched. Germline CDR1 SGHTA, CDR2 FQGNSA. The CDR3 is made up of 15 amino acids. The CDR3: CASSSLGGPISGQYF. The CDR3 nucleotides are TGTGCCAGCAGCTCCTTAGGGGGCCCGATCTCGGGGCAGTACTTC. Full variable domain (rest looked up from reference TRBV7-2 and TRBJ2-7): GAGVSQSPSNKVTEKGKDVELRCDPISGHTALYWYRQSLGQGLEFLIYFQGNSAPDKSGLPSDRFSAERTGGSVSTLTIQRTQQEDSAVYLCASSSLGGPISGQYFGPGTRLTVT.

This clone was recorded only once. In DNA form, the CDR3 reads TGTGCCAGCAGTTACCGGCTAGACTGGGGGGAGCTGTTTTTT. Protein sequence: CASSYRLDWGELFF. This sequence joins TRBV6-2 or TRBV6-3 and TRBJ2-2; no clear D gene. This CDR3 is 14 amino acids long. V was shortened by 2 bases and J by 8 bases, with 12 bases between the two germline ends. The germline gives CDR1 MNHEY, CDR2 SVGEGT.

The V and J genes are TRBV7-3 and TRBJ2-1, with 9 bases aligning to TRBD1. This CDR3 region has 14 residues. V dropped 5 bases and J dropped 7; count of bases not matched to a gene: 6. CDR1 and CDR2 (germline): SGHTA, FQGTGA. This CDR3 is CASSKQGASNEQFF. The CDR3 DNA is TGTGCCAGCAGCAAACAGGGGGCGAGTAATGAGCAGTTCTTC.

The chain recombines TRBV3-1 (or the pseudogene TRBV3-2) with TRBJ1-5; D unclear. Germline V gene data show CDR1 as LGHDT and CDR2 as YNNKEL (reference sequence). This CDR3 comprises 13 residues. Trimming stripped 5 bases from V and 4 bases from J, with 9 bases between. CDR3 sequence reads: CASSSTDNQPQHF. In nucleotides, the CDR3 is TGTGCCAGCAGCAGCACCGATAATCAGCCCCAGCATTTT.

This rearrangement joins TRBV2 to TRBJ1-1, with TRBD1 as a possible D gene (6 bases). This CDR3 is built from 17 residues. Germline lookup yields CDR1 SNHLY and CDR2 FYNNEI. V was shortened by 2 bases and J by 0 bases, with 16 bases between the two germline ends. The CDR3 bases are TGTGCCAGCAGTGAACTACAGGGACCCACATTGAACACTGAAGCTTTCTTT. Amino acid sequence: CASSELQGPTLNTEAFF.

The V gene is TRBV9, the J gene TRBJ2-2, with D possibly being TRBD1 (5 bases). In germline, CDR1 is SGDLS, CDR2 YYNGEE. The ends were cut back, 3 bases at V and 4 bases at J, with 16 bases in the middle. The CDR3 totals 16 residues. For the CDR3, the DNA is TGTGCCAGCAGCGCATTAGCAGGGCGCGGCACCGGGGAGCTGTTTTTT. Its protein is CASSALAGRGTGELFF.

The CDR3 DNA reads TGTGCCAGCAGTTTATCGAAATGGGGCGATGAGCAGTTCTTC. Its translation is CASSLSKWGDEQFF. V gene TRBV27 combines with J gene TRBJ2-1, with D perhaps matching TRBD1 (5 bases). Trimming took off 0 bases at V and 8 bases at J, with 11 bases between the two ends. This CDR3 spans 14 amino acids. Per germline, CDR1 MNHEY and CDR2 SMNVEV (reference sequence).